A selection of T cell receptor beta chains follows, all from one sample in a study of T cells in localized non-small cell lung cancer. The method was immunoSEQ multiplex PCR; TCRdb's version includes in-frame clones alone and lacks a portion of them. The data hold roughly 39,000 clones, with roughly nine tenths observed a single time. The source material was PBMCs, sampled before any cancer treatment. Receptors were obtained from a woman aged 35 to 69 with stage II lung adenocarcinoma. The CDR3 runs from the conserved cysteine through the conserved F or W. The D gene is left open where the match is weak. Rows give clone size only sometimes, using once, few, many, or a class for an expanded clone.

d_call j_call v_call clone_size cdr3_aa cdr3_nt
NA TRBJ2-3 TRBV28 NA CASTKGGQLAYTDTQYF TGTGCCAGCACTAAGGGGGGCCAACTAGCTTACACAGATACGCAGTATTTT
NA TRBJ2-3 TRBV5-1 once CASSLAASGSPTDTQYF TGCGCCAGCAGCTTGGCCGCCAGCGGGTCGCCCACAGATACGCAGTATTTT
NA TRBJ2-3 TRBV25-1 NA CASSDYADTDTQYF TGTGCCAGCAGTGATTACGCAGATACAGATACGCAGTATTTT
NA TRBJ1-2 TRBV11-2 NA CASSLDWGSYGYTF TGTGCCAGCAGCTTAGATTGGGGCAGTTATGGCTACACCTTC
TRBD2 TRBJ2-3 TRBV7-9 NA CASSLGLAGARGDTQYF TGTGCCAGCAGCTTAGGACTAGCGGGGGCACGCGGGGATACGCAGTATTTT
NA TRBJ1-1 TRBV28 NA CASSLTGPMNTEAFF TGTGCCAGCAGTTTGACAGGCCCCATGAACACTGAAGCTTTCTTT
NA TRBJ2-4 TRBV2 NA CASALFGDIQYF TGTGCCAGCGCGTTGTTCGGGGACATTCAGTACTTC
NA TRBJ1-4 TRBV21-1 once CASSKAPGQGLTNEKLFF TGTGCCAGCAGCAAAGCGCCGGGACAGGGGCTAACTAATGAAAAACTGTTTTTT
NA TRBJ2-6 TRBV5-1 NA CASSLVGSGANVLTF TGCGCCAGCAGCTTGGTCGGATCTGGGGCCAACGTCCTGACTTTC
NA TRBJ2-2 TRBV5-1 NA CASSSSGTPTAGELFF TGCGCCAGCAGCTCGTCCGGGACTCCCACGGCCGGGGAGCTGTTTTTT
NA TRBJ1-3 TRBV14 NA CASSQSPGPGNTIYF TGTGCCAGCAGCCAAAGCCCGGGGCCCGGAAACACCATATATTTT
NA TRBJ1-5 TRBV7-6 NA CASSSVGGEGQPQHF TGTGCCAGCAGCTCGGTGGGGGGAGAAGGGCAGCCCCAGCATTTT
NA TRBJ1-5 TRBV5-1 once CASSLGTVSNQPQHF TGCGCCAGCAGCTTGGGGACTGTGAGCAATCAGCCCCAGCATTTT
NA TRBJ1-3 TRBV2 NA CASSEGGRDTIYF TGTGCCAGCAGTGAAGGGGGTAGAGACACCATATATTTT
NA TRBJ1-2 TRBV14 few CASSQELEETYGYTF TGTGCCAGCAGCCAAGAACTCGAGGAGACCTATGGCTACACCTTC
NA TRBJ1-1 TRBV28 NA CASSSVGSKAFF TGTGCCAGCAGCAGCGTAGGGAGTAAAGCTTTCTTT
TRBD1 TRBJ2-2 TRBV19 once CASGRGTGVPGELFF TGTGCCAGTGGGAGAGGAACAGGGGTCCCCGGGGAGCTGTTTTTT
TRBD1 TRBJ2-5 TRBV2 NA CASIAGTGHEGSQYF TGTGCCAGCATTGCCGGGACAGGACACGAAGGGTCCCAGTACTTC
NA TRBJ2-2 TRBV6-5 NA CASSYSLANTGELFF TGTGCCAGCAGTTACTCTCTCGCGAACACCGGGGAGCTGTTTTTT
NA TRBJ2-7 TRBV7-9 NA CASSPLGQVRYEQYF TGTGCCAGCAGCCCCTTGGGGCAGGTCCGGTACGAGCAGTACTTC